A selection of T cell receptor beta chains follows, all from one sample in a study of shared clonotypes between healthy human individuals. Assay: immunoSEQ multiplex PCR; the TCRdb copy retains only in-frame clones and omits some. The data contain 490,000 or so clones, 70% to 80% of them singletons. The material sequenced was PBMCs. These receptor sequences come from a middle-aged woman in good health. Some clones in this sample may be carry-over from other donors' samples. Each CDR3 is given with its conserved first and last residue. D genes are given only for firm matches. For some rows the clone size is stated as once, few or many, or as a class when expanded; others skip it.

>few|TRBD2|TRBV7-2|15|TRBJ2-7
TGTGCCAGCAGCTTAGCGTTGGGACTAGCGGGCGAGCAGTACTTC
CASSLALGLAGEQYF
>many|-|TRBV4-1|11|TRBJ2-7
TGCGCCAGCAGCCAACAGGGCGAGCAGTACTTC
CASSQQGEQYF
>-|TRBD2|TRBV5-6|13|TRBJ2-1
TGTGCCAGCAGCTTGTTTGTATCTGGACTAGAGTTCTTC
CASSLFVSGLEFF
>-|-|TRBV25-1|13|TRBJ2-7
TGTGCCAGCAGTACCCATCGGACTCACGAGCAGTACTTC
CASSTHRTHEQYF
>-|TRBD1|TRBV11-2|15|TRBJ2-1
TGTGCCAGCAGCTTAGAGGGACAGCCCTACAATGAGCAGTTCTTC
CASSLEGQPYNEQFF
>-|-|TRBV7-8|15|TRBJ2-7
TGTGCCAGCAGCCCCCGACGGACAGCTACCTACGAGCAGTACTTC
CASSPRRTATYEQYF
>-|TRBD1|TRBV5-4|15|TRBJ1-1
TGTGCCAGCAGCACGAGATCAGGGGGTCACACTGAAGCTTTCTTT
CASSTRSGGHTEAFF
>-|-|TRBV19|15|TRBJ1-5
TGTGCCAGTAGTATAAAGAAGGATAGCAATCAGCCCCAGCATTTT
CASSIKKDSNQPQHF
>-|TRBD2|TRBV27|15|TRBJ2-1
TGTGCCAGCAGTAGACTAGCGGGCTCCTACAATGAGCAGTTCTTC
CASSRLAGSYNEQFF
>-|-|TRBV7-9|16|TRBJ2-6
TGTGCCAGCAGCTTAGGATCTAGCTCTGGGGCCAACGTCCTGACTTTC
CASSLGSSSGANVLTF
>-|-|TRBV28|16|TRBJ1-3
TGTGCCAGCAACCTTGGTCCCCGGCTCTCTGGAAACACCATATATTTT
CASNLGPRLSGNTIYF